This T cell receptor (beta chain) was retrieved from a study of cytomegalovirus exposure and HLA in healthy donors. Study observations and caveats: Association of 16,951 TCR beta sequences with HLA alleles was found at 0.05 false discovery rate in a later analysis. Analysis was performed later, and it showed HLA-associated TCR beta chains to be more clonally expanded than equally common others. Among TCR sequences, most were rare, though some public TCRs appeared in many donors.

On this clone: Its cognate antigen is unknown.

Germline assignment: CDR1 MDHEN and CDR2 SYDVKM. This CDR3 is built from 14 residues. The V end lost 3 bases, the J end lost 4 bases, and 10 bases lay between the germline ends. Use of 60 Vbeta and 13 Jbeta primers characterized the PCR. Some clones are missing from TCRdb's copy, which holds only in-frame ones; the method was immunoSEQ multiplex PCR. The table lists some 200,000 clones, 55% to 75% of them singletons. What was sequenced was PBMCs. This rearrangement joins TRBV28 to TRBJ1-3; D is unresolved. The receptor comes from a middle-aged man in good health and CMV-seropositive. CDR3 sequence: CASSFRLAGNTIYF. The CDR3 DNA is TGTGCCAGCAGTTTCCGCCTGGCCGGAAACACCATATATTTT.